These 5 T cell receptor beta chains originate from one sample sequenced in a study of cytomegalovirus exposure and HLA in healthy donors. With 60 Vbeta and 13 Jbeta primers, the PCR was carried out. Generated by immunoSEQ multiplex PCR, the TCRdb table keeps only in-frame clones and is missing some. The sample contains around 230,000 clones, about 79% of which appear only once. The sequenced sample consisted of PBMCs. These receptors originate from a male donor in good health and CMV-seronegative.

A word on this clone: A far bigger clonotype differs at one base, so this is likely a read error. The chain recombines TRBV5-1 with TRBJ2-1; 11 bases are a match to TRBD2. CDR1 is SGHRS and CDR2 is YFSETQ in the germline V gene. The trim removed 4 bases at V and 2 bases at J, leaving 5 bases unmatched. The CDR3 runs to 16 residues. As DNA, the CDR3 is TGCGCCAGCAGCCAAGATAGCGGGGGGGCCTACAATGAGCAGTTCTTC. Encoded protein: CASSQDSGGAYNEQFF.

This clone was counted between two and nine times. This chain joins TRBV11-2 and TRBJ1-1; 7 nucleotides line up with TRBD1. The CDR3 sequence is 15 residues long. Trimming removed 5 bases from V and 0 bases from J; junction bases left unmatched: 6. Germline values: CDR1 SGHAT, CDR2 FQNNGV. DNA of the CDR3: TGTGCCAGCAGCCCACGACAGGGAATGAACACTGAAGCTTTCTTT. This gives the protein CASSPRQGMNTEAFF.

This clone was detected once. The V gene is TRBV5-1, the J gene TRBJ1-2, with 10 bases that match TRBD1. Germline trimming cut 7 bases from V and 0 bases from J; bases unmatched to any gene: 3. The germline V gene encodes CDR1 SGHRS and CDR2 YFSETQ. The CDR3 spans 14 residues. Here the CDR3 reads CASGTGAANYGYTF. The CDR3 nucleotides are TGCGCCAGCGGGACAGGGGCCGCTAACTATGGCTACACCTTC.

The chain carries TRBV27 and TRBJ2-5; TRBD2 might be the D (7 bases). Germline V gives CDR1 MNHEY, CDR2 SMNVEV (reference sequence). This CDR3 has 14 amino acids. V was clipped by 5 bases and J by 5 bases, with 15 bases between them. Written as DNA, the CDR3 is TGTGCCAGCAGTACGGGGGGCTCGAGGGAGACCCAGTACTTC. Translation: CASSTGGSRETQYF.

The genes are TRBV7-9 and TRBJ2-4; D perhaps matches TRBD2 (5 bases). The CDR3 covers 18 residues. Trimming left V 5 bases short and J 0 bases short, with 20 bases between. Germline loops: CDR1 SEHNR, CDR2 FQNEAQ (reference sequence). As DNA, the CDR3 is TGTGCCAGCAGCGGCCCGGGGAATCTGGGAGTAGCCAAAAACATTCAGTACTTC. This translates into CASSGPGNLGVAKNIQYF.